This T cell receptor (beta chain) was captured in a study of T cells in Graves' hyperthyroidism and ophthalmopathy. V lost 1 base and J lost 4, with 8 bases in between. This CDR3 spans 14 amino acids. Germline lookup yields CDR1 SNHLY and CDR2 FYNNEI. Study-level points and caveats: Most clonotypes expanded in the thyroid (above 0.001) were also present in blood. Model output signaled ophthalmopathy a median approximately 6 months ahead of onset.

From RNA transcripts, TCR beta CDR3 regions were amplified. The TCR CDR3 first-round RT-PCR relied on the HTBI primer set. TCRdb processed the multiplex PCR reads anew with MiXCR; each CDR3 protein has one entry. The sample has about 700,000 distinct CDR3 sequences; 45% are singletons. This clonotype was found many times. Its antigen is currently unknown. Uncontrolled infection, other autoimmune disease, pregnancy or lactation disqualified patients from enrolment. Diagnosing involved the use of clinical symptoms, serum thyroxine and TRAb, thyroid ultrasound and orbital computed tomography. The chain recombines TRBV2 with TRBJ1-5; D is uncertain. Material for sequencing was peripheral blood or thyroid tissue (not recorded which). This sequence was found in an adult man with Graves' disease, either hyperthyroidism or ophthalmopathy (not recorded which). CDR3 protein: CASSEGRNNQPQHF. The CDR3 DNA follows: TGTGCCAGCAGTGAAGGGCGGAATAATCAGCCCCAGCATTTT.